The entry below describes one T cell receptor (beta chain). The CDR3 runs to 15 residues. The V segment lost 6 bases and the J segment 2 bases; nucleotides outside the gene matches: 6. Germline assignment: CDR1 LGHNA and CDR2 YNFKEQ. Enrolled prospectively were adult allogeneic hematopoietic cell transplant recipients whose graft-versus-host disease was steroid-refractory. This entry is derived from a study of tissue T cells after allogeneic stem cell transplantation. Sequencing of TCRbeta CDR3 at survey depth gave sequences and template counts. Some clones are missing from TCRdb's copy, which holds only in-frame ones; the method was immunoSEQ multiplex PCR. The sample gives about 2,900 clones, about 64% of which show up once; about 15% is in the top ten.

This clonotype was sampled from a male patient of 60 years or more with steroid-refractory graft-versus-host disease after an allogeneic stem cell transplant. Some T cells could come from the graft donor. The sample consisted of descending colon tissue, taken at autopsy. The genes are TRBV4-2 and TRBJ2-5; TRBD2 matches 10 bases. Here the CDR3 reads CASSSLSGGQETQYF. CDR3 nucleotides: TGTGCCAGCAGTTCCCTTAGCGGGGGGCAAGAGACCCAGTACTTC.